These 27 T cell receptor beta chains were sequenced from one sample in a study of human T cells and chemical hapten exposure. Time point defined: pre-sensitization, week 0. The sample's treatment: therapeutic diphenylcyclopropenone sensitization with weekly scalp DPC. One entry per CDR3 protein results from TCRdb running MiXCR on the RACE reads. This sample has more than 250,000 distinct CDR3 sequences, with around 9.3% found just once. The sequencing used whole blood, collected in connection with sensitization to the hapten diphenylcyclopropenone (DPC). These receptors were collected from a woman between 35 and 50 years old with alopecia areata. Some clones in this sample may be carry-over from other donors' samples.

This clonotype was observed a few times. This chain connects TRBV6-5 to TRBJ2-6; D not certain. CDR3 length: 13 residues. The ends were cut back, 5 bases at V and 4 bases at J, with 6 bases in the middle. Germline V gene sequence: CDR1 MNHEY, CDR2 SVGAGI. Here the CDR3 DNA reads TGTGCCAGCAGTGGCCGGGGGGCCAACGTCCTGACTTTC. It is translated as CASSGRGANVLTF.

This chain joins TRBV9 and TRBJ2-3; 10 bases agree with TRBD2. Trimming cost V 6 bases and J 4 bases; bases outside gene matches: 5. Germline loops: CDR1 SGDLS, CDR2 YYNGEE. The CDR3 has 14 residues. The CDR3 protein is CASKAGGGPDTQYF. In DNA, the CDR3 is TGTGCCAGCAAAGCGGGAGGGGGTCCAGATACGCAGTATTTT.

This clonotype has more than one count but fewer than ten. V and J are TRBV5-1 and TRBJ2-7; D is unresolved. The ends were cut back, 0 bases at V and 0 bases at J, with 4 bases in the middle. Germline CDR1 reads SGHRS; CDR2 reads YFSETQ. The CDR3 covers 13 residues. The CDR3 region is CASSLERSYEQYF. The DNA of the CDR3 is TGCGCCAGCAGCTTGGAGCGCTCCTACGAGCAGTACTTC.

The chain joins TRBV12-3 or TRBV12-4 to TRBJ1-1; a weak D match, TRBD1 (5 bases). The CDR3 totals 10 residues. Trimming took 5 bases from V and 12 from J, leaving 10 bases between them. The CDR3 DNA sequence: TGTGCCAGCAGTGGGACTATTACTTTCTTT. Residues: CASSGTITFF.

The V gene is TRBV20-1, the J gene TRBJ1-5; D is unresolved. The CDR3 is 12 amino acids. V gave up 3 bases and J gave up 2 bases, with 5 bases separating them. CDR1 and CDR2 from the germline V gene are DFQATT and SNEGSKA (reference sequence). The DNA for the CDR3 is TGCAGTGCTAGGTGGGGCAATCAGCCCCAGCATTTT. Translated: CSARWGNQPQHF.

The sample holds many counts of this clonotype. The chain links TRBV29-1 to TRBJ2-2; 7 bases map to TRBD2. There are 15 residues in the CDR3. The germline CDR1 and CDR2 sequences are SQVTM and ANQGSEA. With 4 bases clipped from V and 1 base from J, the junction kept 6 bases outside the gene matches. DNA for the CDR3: TGCAGCGTTGGTTCTAGCGGAGGGAACACCGGGGAGCTGTTTTTT. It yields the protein CSVGSSGGNTGELFF.

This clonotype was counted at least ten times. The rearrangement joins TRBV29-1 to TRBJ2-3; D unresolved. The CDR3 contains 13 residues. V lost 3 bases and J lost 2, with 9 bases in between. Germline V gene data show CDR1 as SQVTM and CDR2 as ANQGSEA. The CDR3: CSVERQYTDTQYF. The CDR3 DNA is TGCAGCGTTGAGCGCCAGTACACAGATACGCAGTATTTT.

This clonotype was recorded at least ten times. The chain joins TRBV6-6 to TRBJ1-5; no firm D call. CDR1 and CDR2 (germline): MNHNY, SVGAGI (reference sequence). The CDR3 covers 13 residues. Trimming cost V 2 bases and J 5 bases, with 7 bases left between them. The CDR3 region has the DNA TGTGCCAGCAGTTACAATCGGGATCAGCCCCAGCATTTT. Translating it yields CASSYNRDQPQHF.

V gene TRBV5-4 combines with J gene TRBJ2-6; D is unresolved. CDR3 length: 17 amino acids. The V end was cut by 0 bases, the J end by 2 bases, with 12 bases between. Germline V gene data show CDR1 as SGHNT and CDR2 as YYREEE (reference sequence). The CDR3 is CASSLGFIGTGANVLTF. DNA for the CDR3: TGTGCCAGCAGCTTGGGGTTTATTGGGACTGGGGCCAACGTCCTGACTTTC.

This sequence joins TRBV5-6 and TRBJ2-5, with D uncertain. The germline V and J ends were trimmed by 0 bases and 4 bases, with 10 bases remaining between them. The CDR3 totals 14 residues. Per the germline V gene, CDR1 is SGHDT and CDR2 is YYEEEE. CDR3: CASSLAGLRETQYF. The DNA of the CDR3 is TGTGCCAGCAGCTTGGCAGGTTTACGAGAGACCCAGTACTTC.

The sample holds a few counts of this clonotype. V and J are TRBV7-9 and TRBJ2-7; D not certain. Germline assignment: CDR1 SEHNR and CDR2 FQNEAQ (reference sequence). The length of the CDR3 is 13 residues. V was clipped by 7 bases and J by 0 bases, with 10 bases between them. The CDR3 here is CASIPSGSYEQYF. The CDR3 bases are TGTGCCAGCATCCCTTCTGGCTCCTACGAGCAGTACTTC.

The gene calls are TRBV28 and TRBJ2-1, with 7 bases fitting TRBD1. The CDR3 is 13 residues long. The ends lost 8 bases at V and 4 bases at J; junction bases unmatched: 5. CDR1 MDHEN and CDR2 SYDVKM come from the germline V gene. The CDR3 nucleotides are TGTGCCAGCTACCGGGACAGTTACAATGAGCAGTTCTTC. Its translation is CASYRDSYNEQFF.

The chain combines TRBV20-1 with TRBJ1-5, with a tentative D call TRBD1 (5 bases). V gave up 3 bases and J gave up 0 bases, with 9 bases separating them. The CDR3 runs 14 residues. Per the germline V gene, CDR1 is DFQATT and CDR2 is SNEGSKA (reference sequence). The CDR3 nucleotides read TGCAGTGCTAGCCGGGACCTTAGCAATCAGCCCCAGCATTTT. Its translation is CSASRDLSNQPQHF.

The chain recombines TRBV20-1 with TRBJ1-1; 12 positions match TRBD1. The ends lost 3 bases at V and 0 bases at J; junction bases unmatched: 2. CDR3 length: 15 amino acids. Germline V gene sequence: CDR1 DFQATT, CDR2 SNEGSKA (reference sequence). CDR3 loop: CSARGQGALNTEAFF. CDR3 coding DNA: TGCAGTGCTAGGGGACAGGGGGCTTTGAACACTGAAGCTTTCTTT.

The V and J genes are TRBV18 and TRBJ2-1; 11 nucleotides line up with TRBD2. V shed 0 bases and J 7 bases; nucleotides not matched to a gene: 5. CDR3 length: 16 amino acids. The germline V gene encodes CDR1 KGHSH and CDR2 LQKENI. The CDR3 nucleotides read TGTGCCAGCTCACCACCGTTAGCGGGAGGGTTGAATGAGCAGTTCTTC. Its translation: CASSPPLAGGLNEQFF. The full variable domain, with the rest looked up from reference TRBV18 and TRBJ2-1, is NAGVMQNPRHLVRRRGQEARLRCSPMKGHSHVYWYRQLPEEGLKFMVYLQKENIIDESGMPKERFSAEFPKEGPSILRIQQVVRGDSAAYFCASSPPLAGGLNEQFFGPGTRLTVL.

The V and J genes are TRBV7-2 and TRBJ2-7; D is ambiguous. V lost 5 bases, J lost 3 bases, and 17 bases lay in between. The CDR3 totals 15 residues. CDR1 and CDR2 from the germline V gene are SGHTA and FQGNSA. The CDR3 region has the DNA TGTGCCAGCAGCAAAGACTCCCCAAGAATCTACGAGCAGTACTTC. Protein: CASSKDSPRIYEQYF.

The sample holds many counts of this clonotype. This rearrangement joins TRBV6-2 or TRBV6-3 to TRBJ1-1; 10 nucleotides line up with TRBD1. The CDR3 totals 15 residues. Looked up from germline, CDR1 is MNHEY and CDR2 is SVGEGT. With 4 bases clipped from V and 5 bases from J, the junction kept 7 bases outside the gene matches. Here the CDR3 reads CASSSPGQGKTEAFF. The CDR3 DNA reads TGTGCCAGCAGTTCACCGGGACAGGGGAAAACTGAAGCTTTCTTT.

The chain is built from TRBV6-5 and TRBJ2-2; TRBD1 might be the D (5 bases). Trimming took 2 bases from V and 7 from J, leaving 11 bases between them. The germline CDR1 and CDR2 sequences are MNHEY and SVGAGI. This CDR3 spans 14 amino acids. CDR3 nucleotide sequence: TGTGCCAGCAGTTACGCCAGGGAAGGCGGGGAGCTGTTTTTT. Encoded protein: CASSYAREGGELFF.

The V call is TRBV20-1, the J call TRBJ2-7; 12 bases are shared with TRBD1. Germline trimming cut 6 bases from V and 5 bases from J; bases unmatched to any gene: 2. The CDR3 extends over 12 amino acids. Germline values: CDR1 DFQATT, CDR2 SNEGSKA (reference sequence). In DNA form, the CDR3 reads TGCAGTGCGGGGACAGGGGGCAACGAGCAGTACTTC. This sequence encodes CSAGTGGNEQYF.

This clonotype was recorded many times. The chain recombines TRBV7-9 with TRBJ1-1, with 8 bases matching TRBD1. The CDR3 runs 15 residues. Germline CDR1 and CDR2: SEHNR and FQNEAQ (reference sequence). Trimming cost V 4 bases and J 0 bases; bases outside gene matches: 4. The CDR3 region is CASSSGGTMNTEAFF. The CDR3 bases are TGTGCCAGCAGCTCAGGGGGCACGATGAACACTGAAGCTTTCTTT.

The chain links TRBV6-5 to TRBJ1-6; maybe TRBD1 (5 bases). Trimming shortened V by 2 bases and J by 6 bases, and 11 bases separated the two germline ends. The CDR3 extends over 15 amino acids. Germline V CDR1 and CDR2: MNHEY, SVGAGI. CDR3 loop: CASSYIRDSNSPLHF. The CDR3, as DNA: TGTGCCAGCAGTTACATCAGGGACTCTAATTCACCCCTCCACTTT.

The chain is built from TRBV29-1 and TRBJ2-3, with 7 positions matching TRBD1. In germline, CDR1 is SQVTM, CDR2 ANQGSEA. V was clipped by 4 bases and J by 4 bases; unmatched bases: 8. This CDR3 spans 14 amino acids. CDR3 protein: CSVAGGFIADTQYF. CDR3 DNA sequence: TGCAGCGTTGCAGGGGGTTTTATCGCAGATACGCAGTATTTT.

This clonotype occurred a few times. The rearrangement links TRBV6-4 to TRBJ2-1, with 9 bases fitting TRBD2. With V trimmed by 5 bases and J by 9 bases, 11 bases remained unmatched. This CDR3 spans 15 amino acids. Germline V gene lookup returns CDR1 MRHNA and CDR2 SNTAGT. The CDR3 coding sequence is TGTGCCAGCAGTCCCAGTAGCGGGAGTTATGGTGAGCAGTTCTTC. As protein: CASSPSSGSYGEQFF.

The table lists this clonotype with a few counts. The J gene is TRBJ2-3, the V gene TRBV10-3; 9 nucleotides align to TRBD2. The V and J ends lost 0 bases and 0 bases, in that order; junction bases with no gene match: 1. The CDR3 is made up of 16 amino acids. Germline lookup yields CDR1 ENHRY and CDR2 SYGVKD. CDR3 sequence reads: CAISESTSGSTDTQYF. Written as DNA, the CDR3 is TGTGCCATCAGTGAGTCCACTAGCGGGAGCACAGATACGCAGTATTTT.

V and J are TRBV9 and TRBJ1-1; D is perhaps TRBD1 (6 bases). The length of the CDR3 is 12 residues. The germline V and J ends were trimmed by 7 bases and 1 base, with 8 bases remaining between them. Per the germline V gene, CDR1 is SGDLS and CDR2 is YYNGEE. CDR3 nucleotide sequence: TGTGCCAGCGGGGACACGAACACTGAAGCTTTCTTT. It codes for CASGDTNTEAFF. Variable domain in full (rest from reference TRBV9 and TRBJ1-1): DSGVTQTPKHLITATGQRVTLRCSPRSGDLSVYWYQQSLDQGLQFLIQYYNGEERAKGNILERFSAQQFPDLHSELNLSSLELGDSALYFCASGDTNTEAFFGQGTRLTVV.

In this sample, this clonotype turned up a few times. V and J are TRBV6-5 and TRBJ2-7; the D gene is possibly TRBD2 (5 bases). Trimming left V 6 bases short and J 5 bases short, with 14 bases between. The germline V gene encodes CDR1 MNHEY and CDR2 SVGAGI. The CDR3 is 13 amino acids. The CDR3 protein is CASSTTGVNEQYF. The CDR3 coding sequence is TGTGCCAGCAGCACCACCGGGGTCAACGAGCAGTACTTC.

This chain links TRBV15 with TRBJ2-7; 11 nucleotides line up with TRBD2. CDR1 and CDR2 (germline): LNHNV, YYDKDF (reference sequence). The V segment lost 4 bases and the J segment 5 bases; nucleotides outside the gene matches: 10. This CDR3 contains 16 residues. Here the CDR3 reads CATSKPSGRPGDEQYF. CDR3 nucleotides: TGTGCCACCAGCAAACCTAGCGGGAGGCCGGGCGACGAGCAGTACTTC.